The entry below describes one T cell receptor beta chain. The treatment here: roughly 20 received Ad26.COV2.S at low or high dose, single or two shots; five or six received placebo; per-sample allocation not given. Day 63 after the first vaccine or placebo injection was the time point for sampling. Libraries were prepared by immunoSEQ multiplex PCR; TCRdb keeps only in-frame clonotypes and omits some of them. Of roughly 420,000 clones listed, approximately 87% are singletons. The data originate from a study of Ad26.COV2.S vaccination and SARS-CoV-2 variants. Trimming shortened V by 0 bases and J by 5 bases, and 13 bases separated the two germline ends. Germline V gives CDR1 LGHNA, CDR2 YNFKEQ. The CDR3 sequence is 15 residues long.

The rearrangement joins TRBV4-2 to TRBJ1-1; D is unclear. This clonotype was obtained from a person aged 18-65 years who received the Ad26.COV2.S COVID-19 vaccine or a placebo. This sample comprised peripheral blood, obtained in a trial of Ad26.COV2.S vaccine versus placebo. The CDR3 sequence: CASSQELGLVTEAFF. The CDR3 DNA reads TGTGCCAGCAGCCAAGAACTGGGTCTGGTAACTGAAGCTTTCTTT.